The 26 T cell receptor beta chains below come from one sample, sequenced in a study of T cell repertoires in cytomegalovirus infection (dated 2019 in TCRdb). Sequencing relied on an Illumina HiSeq 1500. In TCRdb, the public reads were trimmed at Q25 with fastp and aligned with MiXCR, with productive beta chains retained. CDR3 protein duplicates are merged, each entry listing the most common genes and DNA. Recorded for this sample are a few hundred thousand distinct CDR3 sequences; 8% to 10% of them occurred a single time. Roughly 4% of the sample rests with the top ten. Sequenced sample: PBMCs. The receptors shown here come from a human donor in good health (CMV status not recorded). Some clones in this sample may be carry-over from other donors' samples.

This clonotype has only a few counts. The DNA of the CDR3 is TGTGCCAGCAGTTACTCCGGTCCGGGACAGGGGGTATACGAGCAGTACTTC. Translating it yields CASSYSGPGQGVYEQYF. The chain employs TRBV6-8 and TRBJ2-7; 11 bases align to TRBD1. Germline CDR1 reads MNHGY; CDR2 reads SAAAGT. V shed 0 bases and J 4 bases; nucleotides not matched to a gene: 8. The CDR3 is made up of 17 amino acids.

This clonotype occurred a few times. The V call is TRBV14, the J call TRBJ2-5, with a weak D call TRBD1 (6 bases). Trimming removed 5 bases from V and 5 bases from J, with 12 bases in between. This CDR3 is built from 13 residues. The germline CDR1 and CDR2 sequences are SGHDN and FVKESK. CDR3 in amino acids: CASSIQGVETQYF. The CDR3 coding sequence is TGTGCCAGCAGCATACAGGGAGTGGAGACCCAGTACTTC.

The sample holds many counts of this clonotype. The chain recombines TRBV19 with TRBJ2-1; 14 nucleotides agree with TRBD2. Germline V gene data show CDR1 as LNHDA and CDR2 as SQIVND (reference sequence). CDR3 length equals 15 residues. Trimming at V came to 8 bases and at J to 7 bases, leaving 7 bases not matched to a gene. As DNA, the CDR3 is TGTGCCAGTCCCGGGACTAGCGGGAGAGGAAATGAGCAGTTCTTC. Amino acid sequence: CASPGTSGRGNEQFF.

This clonotype was found a few times. This chain links TRBV7-9 with TRBJ1-5; the match to TRBD1 covers 8 bases. Germline lookup yields CDR1 SEHNR and CDR2 FQNEAQ (reference sequence). V trimming: 4 bases; J trimming: 3 bases; junction bases outside the gene matches: 5. This CDR3 is built from 15 residues. This chain's CDR3 is CASSYGQGNNQPQHF. As DNA, the CDR3 is TGTGCCAGCAGCTACGGACAGGGTAACAATCAGCCCCAGCATTTT.

In its sample, this clonotype was seen a few times. This sequence joins TRBV20-1 and TRBJ2-3; TRBD2 matches 10 bases. Germline CDR1 reads DFQATT; CDR2 reads SNEGSKA (reference sequence). CDR3 length: 15 residues. Trimming took 3 bases from V and 3 from J; bases not matched to a gene: 6. The CDR3 loop reads CSARGTSDSTDTQYF. DNA of the CDR3: TGCAGTGCTAGGGGGACTAGCGATTCGACAGATACGCAGTATTTT.

This clonotype showed up just a few times. The chain combines TRBV5-1 with TRBJ2-7; 7 positions match TRBD2. Losses at the gene ends were 5 bases for V and 3 bases for J; bases not matched to a gene: 8. The CDR3 spans 14 residues. Germline CDR1 and CDR2: SGHRS and YFSETQ. The DNA of the CDR3 is TGCGCCAGCAGGGAACGGGAGGAAAGCTACGAGCAGTACTTC. It codes for CASREREESYEQYF.

This clonotype was picked up many times. The rearrangement links TRBV7-2 to TRBJ2-3, with D maybe TRBD2 (6 bases). This CDR3 spans 16 amino acids. Deletions cut 5 bases from V and 2 bases from J, with 17 bases between. CDR1 and CDR2 (germline): SGHTA, FQGNSA. Written as DNA, the CDR3 is TGTGCCAGCAGCCCGGGGGTAGGGATATTCACAGATACGCAGTATTTT. Encoded protein: CASSPGVGIFTDTQYF.

At least ten counts were recorded for this clonotype. J is TRBJ2-3 and V is TRBV7-6; 8 nucleotides align to TRBD2. V dropped 3 bases and J dropped 0; count of bases not matched to a gene: 5. Germline V gene lookup returns CDR1 SGHVS and CDR2 FNYEAQ. The CDR3 consists of 16 residues. The CDR3 spells CASSLLAGPSTDTQYF. The CDR3 region has the DNA TGTGCCAGCAGCTTGTTAGCGGGACCTAGCACAGATACGCAGTATTTT. The variable domain in full, completed from reference TRBV7-6 and TRBJ2-3, reads GAGVSQSPRYKVTKRGQDVALRCDPISGHVSLYWYRQALGQGPEFLTYFNYEAQQDKSGLPNDRFSAERPEGSISTLTIQRTEQRDSAMYRCASSLLAGPSTDTQYFGPGTRLTVL.

This clonotype was observed a few times. The J gene is TRBJ2-3, the V gene TRBV5-1; D is possibly TRBD1 (7 bases). The germline V gene has CDR1 SGHRS and CDR2 YFSETQ. V was clipped by 4 bases and J by 2 bases, with 11 bases between them. The CDR3 spans 14 residues. The DNA for the CDR3 is TGCGCCAGCAGCCCCAGGGGGGCCACAGATACGCAGTATTTT. Its translation: CASSPRGATDTQYF.

This clonotype occurred many times. The genes are TRBV7-2 and TRBJ1-5; perhaps TRBD1 as D (5 bases). CDR3 size: 14 residues. Germline CDR1 SGHTA, CDR2 FQGNSA. V lost 1 base and J lost 9, with 13 bases in between. In DNA, the CDR3 is TGTGCCAGCAGCTTAGAAGACAGTCGGGGGCCCCAGCATTTT. It encodes CASSLEDSRGPQHF.

The chain links TRBV7-9 to TRBJ2-3; TRBD1 agrees at 7 bases. After removal of 5 bases from V and 4 bases from J, the junction contained 9 bases not matched to a gene. Germline V gene lookup returns CDR1 SEHNR and CDR2 FQNEAQ (reference sequence). The length of the CDR3 is 15 residues. CDR3 residues: CASSPRPTGSDTQYF. The DNA of the CDR3 is TGTGCCAGCAGCCCCCGTCCGACAGGGTCAGATACGCAGTATTTT.

In its sample, this clonotype was seen many times. V is TRBV7-2 and J is TRBJ2-6, with 9 bases matching TRBD1. The CDR3 totals 15 residues. Germline CDR1 reads SGHTA; CDR2 reads FQGNSA. Trimming removed 6 bases from V and 3 bases from J; junction bases left unmatched: 3. This chain's CDR3 is CASSNRGRGANVLTF. In DNA form, the CDR3 reads TGTGCCAGCAGTAACAGGGGGCGTGGGGCCAACGTCCTGACTTTC.

Ten or more counts support this clonotype. The chain has TRBV7-2 and TRBJ2-7; 7 nucleotides align to TRBD1. The CDR3 is made up of 13 amino acids. Germline loops: CDR1 SGHTA, CDR2 FQGNSA. V shed 3 bases, J shed 4 bases, and the junction held 3 bases outside the gene matches. The CDR3 DNA follows: TGTGCCAGCAGCTTTGACAGGGCTTACGAGCAGTACTTC. Encoded protein: CASSFDRAYEQYF.

About this clonotype itself: A read error may be the cause here, since a much bigger clone is one base away. The chain recombines TRBV7-8 with TRBJ2-1, with 7 bases identical to TRBD1. Germline V CDR1 and CDR2: SGHVS, FQNEAQ. The CDR3 is 12 amino acids. The CDR3 nucleotides are TGTGCCACCAGCCACAGGGGCGCTGAGCAGTTCTTC. Protein: CATSHRGAEQFF.

This clonotype was counted only a few times. CDR3 DNA: TGTGCCAGCAGCCCCCTTACGGGGGGGCATGCAGATACGCAGTATTTT. Its translation: CASSPLTGGHADTQYF. V usage is TRBV7-3 and J usage is TRBJ2-3; TRBD2 agrees at 8 bases. CDR1 and CDR2 (germline): SGHTA, FQGTGA. The CDR3 covers 16 residues. With V trimmed by 5 bases and J by 4 bases, 11 bases remained unmatched.

This clonotype appeared many times. This chain uses TRBV7-8 with TRBJ2-5; D remains unclear. Germline CDR1 is SGHVS and CDR2 is FQNEAQ. Trimming stripped 5 bases from V and 9 bases from J, with 19 bases between. CDR3 length: 14 residues. The CDR3 DNA follows: TGTGCCAGCAGCCCAAGGGCCCCACAACGGGCCCAGTACTTC. Translated: CASSPRAPQRAQYF.

This clonotype was picked up many times. The chain couples TRBV5-1 to TRBJ2-1; D is ambiguous. The CDR3 spans 14 residues. CDR1 and CDR2 (germline): SGHRS, YFSETQ. With 0 bases removed from V and 0 bases from J, the gap between germline ends came to 4 bases. This CDR3 reads CASSLGNSYNEQFF. In nucleotides, the CDR3 is TGCGCCAGCAGCTTGGGTAACTCCTACAATGAGCAGTTCTTC.

This clonotype has a count of ten or more. This chain links TRBV7-2 with TRBJ2-1; TRBD2 might be the D (5 bases). The CDR3 length is 17 residues. V was cut by 3 bases and J by 1 base, with 16 bases left in between. Germline V gene lookup returns CDR1 SGHTA and CDR2 FQGNSA. The CDR3 bases are TGTGCCAGCAGCTTGCGGGCGAGGATAAGGTCCTACAATGAGCAGTTCTTC. Translated: CASSLRARIRSYNEQFF.

This rearrangement joins TRBV7-3 to TRBJ2-6; TRBD2 is a possible D gene (6 bases). Germline CDR1 SGHTA, CDR2 FQGTGA. Trimming pared 5 bases from V and 3 bases from J, leaving 23 bases between. CDR3 length equals 19 residues. The CDR3: CASSAPQGRAGGGANVLTF. CDR3 bases: TGTGCCAGCAGCGCACCTCAGGGTAGAGCGGGTGGTGGGGCCAACGTCCTGACTTTC.

This clonotype has a handful of counts. The J gene is TRBJ2-1, the V gene TRBV28; no clear D. The CDR3 length is 13 residues. The V gene lost 8 bases and the J gene lost 5 bases, with 13 bases spanning the gap. Germline V gene data show CDR1 as MDHEN and CDR2 as SYDVKM. CDR3 residues: CASYTNNDNEQFF. The CDR3 nucleotides read TGTGCCAGCTACACTAATAACGACAATGAGCAGTTCTTC.

This clonotype was seen ten or more times. The chain joins TRBV7-6 to TRBJ2-1; 11 nucleotides match TRBD1. Unmatched junction bases numbered 22, after V lost 4 bases and J lost 2 bases. This CDR3 comprises 22 residues. Germline V gives CDR1 SGHVS, CDR2 FNYEAQ. CDR3 in amino acids: CASSSPIGQGAIAGVPYNEQFF. CDR3 DNA: TGTGCCAGCAGCTCCCCCATAGGACAGGGGGCAATAGCGGGAGTCCCCTACAATGAGCAGTTCTTC.

Ten or more counts support this clonotype. This chain uses TRBV7-2 with TRBJ1-2; no clear D. Trimming cost V 1 base and J 1 base, with 7 bases left between them. The CDR3 spans 14 residues. Per the germline V gene, CDR1 is SGHTA and CDR2 is FQGNSA. The CDR3 sequence is CASSLGPINYGYTF. The CDR3, as DNA: TGTGCCAGCAGCTTAGGACCGATTAACTATGGCTACACCTTC.

The J gene is TRBJ2-3, the V gene TRBV7-3, with 10 bases identical to TRBD2. J gave up 0 bases and V 1 base, and 1 base lay outside the gene matches. Germline V gene sequence: CDR1 SGHTA, CDR2 FQGTGA. The CDR3 loop spans 16 amino acids. CDR3 protein: CASSLKLAGSTDTQYF. CDR3 bases: TGTGCCAGCAGCTTAAAACTAGCGGGGAGCACAGATACGCAGTATTTT. Variable domain in full (rest from reference TRBV7-3 and TRBJ2-3): GAGVSQTPSNKVTEKGKYVELRCDPISGHTALYWYRQSLGQGPEFLIYFQGTGAADDSGLPNDRFFAVRPEGSVSTLKIQRTERGDSAVYLCASSLKLAGSTDTQYFGPGTRLTVL.

This clonotype was seen just once. The rearrangement links TRBV20-1 to TRBJ1-2, with TRBD1 matching 8 bases. The junction had 8 bases not matched to a gene; V was cut back by 3 bases and J by 5 bases. CDR1 is DFQATT and CDR2 is SNEGSKA in the germline V gene (reference sequence). The CDR3 covers 14 residues. The DNA of the CDR3 is TGCAGTGCTAGGAGGACAGGGCTTGGGTATGGCTACACCTTC. It translates to CSARRTGLGYGYTF.

This clonotype has just a few counts. The V and J genes are TRBV4-2 and TRBJ1-2; weak D call: TRBD1 (6 bases). The V and J ends lost 0 bases and 10 bases respectively, with 21 bases between them. The CDR3 has 16 amino acids. Germline V gene data show CDR1 as LGHNA and CDR2 as YNFKEQ. The CDR3 DNA reads TGTGCCAGCAGCCAAGAAGCCGCGCCAGGGGCGCGTCCCTACACCTTC. It specifies CASSQEAAPGARPYTF.

The chain is built from TRBV7-2 and TRBJ2-7; 9 bases map to TRBD1. CDR3 length: 14 residues. Trimming removed 5 bases from V and 6 bases from J; junction bases left unmatched: 8. Looked up from germline, CDR1 is SGHTA and CDR2 is FQGNSA. The CDR3 bases are TGTGCCAGCAGCCCGGGGACAGGGATCGGCGAGCAGTACTTC. Amino acid sequence: CASSPGTGIGEQYF.